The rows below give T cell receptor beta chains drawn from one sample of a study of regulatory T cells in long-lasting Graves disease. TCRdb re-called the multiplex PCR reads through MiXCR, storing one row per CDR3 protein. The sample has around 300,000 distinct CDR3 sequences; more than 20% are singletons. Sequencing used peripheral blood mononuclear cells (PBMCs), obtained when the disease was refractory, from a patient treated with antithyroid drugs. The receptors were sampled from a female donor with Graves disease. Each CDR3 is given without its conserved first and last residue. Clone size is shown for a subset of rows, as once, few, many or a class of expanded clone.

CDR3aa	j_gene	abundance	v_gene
ASSLASAHSGNAIY	TRBJ1-3	NA	TRBV7-2
ASSVGGGGTGELF	TRBJ2-2	NA	TRBV9
ASRGGSFQETQY	TRBJ2-5	few	TRBV6-2/TRBV6-3
ASSPLKQGAIAKNIQY	TRBJ2-4	many	TRBV28
ASSLAVVDETQY	TRBJ2-5	few	TRBV7-2
ASSLGGHIQY	TRBJ2-4	few	TRBV4-1
SVVGDATEAF	TRBJ1-1	NA	TRBV29-1
SASQDYEQY	TRBJ2-7	NA	TRBV20-1
ASTRNREMGYT	TRBJ1-2	many	TRBV2
ASSMREGTQY	TRBJ2-5	NA	TRBV19
ASGGQGSLLNTEAF	TRBJ1-1	many	TRBV6-2/TRBV6-3
AWSLAAGNEQF	TRBJ2-1	NA	TRBV30
ASSYHTTGANEQF	TRBJ2-1	few	TRBV6-9